The T cell receptor beta chain described here comes from a study of T cells in Graves' hyperthyroidism and ophthalmopathy. Study at large: Peripheral blood was acquired at first diagnosis, ahead of any therapy whatsoever. Study findings and constraints: In the blood, most expanded thyroid clonotypes above 0.001 appeared as well.

The source material, RNA transcripts, was used to amplify TCR beta CDR3 regions. Initially, a first-round RT-PCR of the TCR CDR3 employed the HTBI primer set. One entry per CDR3 protein results from TCRdb running MiXCR on the multiplex PCR reads. The sample includes hundreds of thousands of distinct CDR3 sequences, around a quarter seen only once; the top ten take approximately 11%. The CDR3 consists of 14 residues. V was shortened by 6 bases and J by 2 bases, with 11 bases between the two germline ends. This clonotype was picked up many times. The antigen is undetermined. Ophthalmopathy patients had moderate-to-severe active disease, CAS ≥3, NOSPECS ≥4, and disease duration under 3 months. PBMCs were sourced from more than 9 ml fresh peripheral blood.

The TCR sequence derives from a woman aged 25 to 39 with Graves' ophthalmopathy. V is TRBV12-3 or TRBV12-4 and J is TRBJ1-5; D is uncertain. Material for sequencing was blood. CDR3: CASRSGSGNQPQHF. The CDR3 DNA reads TGTGCCAGCAGGTCCGGGTCGGGCAATCAGCCCCAGCATTTT.